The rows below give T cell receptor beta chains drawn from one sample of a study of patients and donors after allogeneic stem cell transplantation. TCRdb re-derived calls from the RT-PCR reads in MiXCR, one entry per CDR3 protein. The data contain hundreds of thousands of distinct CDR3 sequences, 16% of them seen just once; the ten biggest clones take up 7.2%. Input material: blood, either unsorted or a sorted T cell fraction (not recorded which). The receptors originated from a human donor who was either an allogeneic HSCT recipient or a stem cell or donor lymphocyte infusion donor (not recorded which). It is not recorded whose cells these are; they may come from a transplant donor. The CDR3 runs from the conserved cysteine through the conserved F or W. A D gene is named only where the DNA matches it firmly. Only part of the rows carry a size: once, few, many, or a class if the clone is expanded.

cdr3_aa: CASNGIWGAPRPQHF; cdr3_nt: TGTGCCAGCAACGGAATTTGGGGGGCTCCACGGCCCCAGCATTTT; cdr3_length: 15; v_call: TRBV25-1; j_call: TRBJ1-5; clone_size: NA; d_call: NA
cdr3_aa: CAISESDWTGNTEAFF; cdr3_nt: TGTGCCATCAGTGAGTCCGACTGGACAGGGAACACTGAAGCTTTCTTT; cdr3_length: 16; v_call: TRBV10-3; j_call: TRBJ1-1; clone_size: NA; d_call: TRBD1
cdr3_aa: CASSSNPIGLNTGELFF; cdr3_nt: TGCGCCAGCAGCTCCAACCCAATCGGGTTGAACACCGGGGAGCTGTTTTTT; cdr3_length: 17; v_call: TRBV5-1; j_call: TRBJ2-2; clone_size: many; d_call: NA
cdr3_aa: CASSFGRASGNTEAFF; cdr3_nt: TGCGCCAGCAGCTTCGGGCGGGCCTCAGGGAACACTGAAGCTTTCTTT; cdr3_length: 16; v_call: TRBV5-1; j_call: TRBJ1-1; clone_size: few; d_call: NA
cdr3_aa: CASSLRGQNTEAFF; cdr3_nt: TGCGCCAGCAGCTTGAGGGGACAGAACACTGAAGCTTTCTTT; cdr3_length: 14; v_call: TRBV5-1; j_call: TRBJ1-1; clone_size: many; d_call: NA
cdr3_aa: CASSERLDRYNEQFF; cdr3_nt: TGTGCCAGCAGTGAACGGCTGGACAGGTACAATGAGCAGTTCTTC; cdr3_length: 15; v_call: TRBV2; j_call: TRBJ2-1; clone_size: NA; d_call: TRBD1
cdr3_aa: CSATRQGDNEKLFF; cdr3_nt: TGCAGTGCTACCAGACAGGGGGATAATGAAAAACTGTTTTTT; cdr3_length: 14; v_call: TRBV20-1; j_call: TRBJ1-4; clone_size: NA; d_call: TRBD1
cdr3_aa: CSARDRASGKGEQFF; cdr3_nt: TGCAGTGCTAGAGATCGGGCTAGCGGGAAGGGGGAGCAGTTCTTC; cdr3_length: 15; v_call: TRBV20-1; j_call: TRBJ2-1; clone_size: few; d_call: TRBD2
cdr3_aa: CASSLDGRRNRDRVTYEQYF; cdr3_nt: TGTGCCAGCAGCTTAGATGGTCGGCGGAATCGGGACAGGGTAACCTACGAGCAGTACTTC; cdr3_length: 20; v_call: TRBV7-6; j_call: TRBJ2-7; clone_size: few; d_call: TRBD1
cdr3_aa: CATSRGKGQGSPLHF; cdr3_nt: TGTGCCACCAGCAGAGGAAAGGGTCAAGGTTCACCCCTCCACTTT; cdr3_length: 15; v_call: TRBV15; j_call: TRBJ1-6; clone_size: few; d_call: NA
cdr3_aa: CSVVEGPSWEQYF; cdr3_nt: TGCAGCGTGGTCGAGGGGCCCTCCTGGGAGCAGTACTTC; cdr3_length: 13; v_call: TRBV29-1; j_call: TRBJ2-7; clone_size: NA; d_call: NA
cdr3_aa: CASSLEVGQTYEQYF; cdr3_nt: TGTGCCAGCAGCTTAGAGGTGGGGCAGACCTACGAGCAGTACTTC; cdr3_length: 15; v_call: TRBV11-2; j_call: TRBJ2-7; clone_size: NA; d_call: NA
cdr3_aa: CASSSTGTGISNIQYF; cdr3_nt: TGTGCCAGCAGTAGCACCGGGACAGGGATTTCTAACATTCAGTACTTC; cdr3_length: 16; v_call: TRBV7-9; j_call: TRBJ2-4; clone_size: few; d_call: TRBD1
cdr3_aa: CASGQSSYEQYF; cdr3_nt: TGTGCTAGTGGTCAGTCCTCCTACGAGCAGTACTTC; cdr3_length: 12; v_call: TRBV12-5; j_call: TRBJ2-7; clone_size: few; d_call: NA
cdr3_aa: CSVLGLAGGNEQFF; cdr3_nt: TGCAGCGTTCTCGGGCTAGCGGGAGGTAATGAGCAGTTCTTC; cdr3_length: 14; v_call: TRBV29-1; j_call: TRBJ2-1; clone_size: few; d_call: TRBD2
cdr3_aa: CASSLRGTQELFF; cdr3_nt: TGTGCCAGCAGCTTAAGAGGGACCCAGGAGCTGTTTTTT; cdr3_length: 13; v_call: TRBV7-8; j_call: TRBJ2-2; clone_size: NA; d_call: NA
cdr3_aa: CASSPKTDTQYF; cdr3_nt: TGTGCCAGCTCACCAAAGACAGATACGCAGTATTTT; cdr3_length: 12; v_call: TRBV18; j_call: TRBJ2-3; clone_size: few; d_call: NA
cdr3_aa: CSVEVGQAGYEQYF; cdr3_nt: TGCAGCGTTGAGGTCGGTCAGGCGGGCTACGAGCAGTACTTC; cdr3_length: 14; v_call: TRBV29-1; j_call: TRBJ2-7; clone_size: NA; d_call: NA
cdr3_aa: CASSLRDSLGNNEQFF; cdr3_nt: TGTGCCAGCAGCTTAAGGGACAGTCTTGGGAACAATGAGCAGTTCTTC; cdr3_length: 16; v_call: TRBV5-6; j_call: TRBJ2-1; clone_size: NA; d_call: TRBD1
cdr3_aa: CATSDLVQETQYF; cdr3_nt: TGTGCCACCAGTGACCTGGTCCAAGAGACCCAGTACTTC; cdr3_length: 13; v_call: TRBV24-1; j_call: TRBJ2-5; clone_size: many; d_call: NA
cdr3_aa: CSARDGTSGRSSYNEQFF; cdr3_nt: TGCAGTGCTAGAGATGGGACTAGCGGGAGATCCTCCTACAATGAGCAGTTCTTC; cdr3_length: 18; v_call: TRBV20-1; j_call: TRBJ2-1; clone_size: NA; d_call: TRBD2
cdr3_aa: CASSLEVTRNEKLFF; cdr3_nt: TGCGCCAGCAGCTTGGAGGTGACAAGGAATGAAAAACTGTTTTTT; cdr3_length: 15; v_call: TRBV5-1; j_call: TRBJ1-4; clone_size: few; d_call: NA
cdr3_aa: CSASLGGGVGYEQYF; cdr3_nt: TGCAGTGCTAGTTTAGGAGGCGGAGTGGGCTACGAGCAGTACTTC; cdr3_length: 15; v_call: TRBV20-1; j_call: TRBJ2-7; clone_size: NA; d_call: NA
cdr3_aa: CSVNTARERGYTF; cdr3_nt: TGCAGCGTTAACACGGCCAGGGAACGTGGCTACACCTTC; cdr3_length: 13; v_call: TRBV29-1; j_call: TRBJ1-2; clone_size: NA; d_call: NA
cdr3_aa: CASKGPPGDRYSTNEKLFF; cdr3_nt: TGTGCCAGCAAGGGCCCCCCCGGGGACCGTTACTCAACTAATGAAAAACTGTTTTTT; cdr3_length: 19; v_call: TRBV7-8; j_call: TRBJ1-4; clone_size: NA; d_call: NA
cdr3_aa: CASTRWVGTGGEQYF; cdr3_nt: TGTGCCAGCACCCGTTGGGTCGGGACAGGTGGCGAGCAGTACTTC; cdr3_length: 15; v_call: TRBV6-2/TRBV6-3; j_call: TRBJ2-7; clone_size: few; d_call: TRBD1
cdr3_aa: CSASVVFQETQYF; cdr3_nt: TGCAGTGCTAGTGTTGTCTTTCAAGAGACCCAGTACTTC; cdr3_length: 13; v_call: TRBV20-1; j_call: TRBJ2-5; clone_size: NA; d_call: NA
cdr3_aa: CASSDPGQGDTEAFF; cdr3_nt: TGTGCCAGCAGTGACCCGGGACAGGGGGACACTGAAGCTTTCTTT; cdr3_length: 15; v_call: TRBV6-1; j_call: TRBJ1-1; clone_size: few; d_call: TRBD1
cdr3_aa: CASSPRLGNSPLHF; cdr3_nt: TGTGCCAGCAGCCCACGGTTGGGCAACTCACCCCTCCACTTT; cdr3_length: 14; v_call: TRBV3-1; j_call: TRBJ1-6; clone_size: NA; d_call: NA
cdr3_aa: CASSPLASGRPYEQYF; cdr3_nt: TGTGCCAGCAGCCCCCTAGCTAGCGGGAGGCCCTACGAGCAGTACTTC; cdr3_length: 16; v_call: TRBV14; j_call: TRBJ2-7; clone_size: NA; d_call: TRBD2
cdr3_aa: CASSLQGSYEQYF; cdr3_nt: TGTGCCAGCAGCTTACAGGGATCCTACGAGCAGTACTTC; cdr3_length: 13; v_call: TRBV5-1; j_call: TRBJ2-7; clone_size: many; d_call: NA
cdr3_aa: CASSGPGLAGVGMQYF; cdr3_nt: TGTGCCAGCAGCGGCCCGGGACTAGCGGGAGTCGGAATGCAGTACTTC; cdr3_length: 16; v_call: TRBV7-2; j_call: TRBJ2-7; clone_size: few; d_call: TRBD2
cdr3_aa: CASSQAIGFRGELFF; cdr3_nt: TGTGCCAGCAGCCAAGCGATTGGGTTCCGTGGGGAGCTGTTTTTT; cdr3_length: 15; v_call: TRBV3-1; j_call: TRBJ2-2; clone_size: many; d_call: NA
cdr3_aa: CASSLSGAPVGGYTF; cdr3_nt: TGTGCCAGCAGTTTATCGGGGGCCCCCGTAGGAGGCTACACCTTC; cdr3_length: 15; v_call: TRBV27; j_call: TRBJ1-2; clone_size: few; d_call: NA
cdr3_aa: CASSQKAGTEAFF; cdr3_nt: TGTGCCAGCAGCCAGAAGGCCGGGACTGAAGCTTTCTTT; cdr3_length: 13; v_call: TRBV7-8; j_call: TRBJ1-1; clone_size: few; d_call: NA
cdr3_aa: CASSPRTGINQPQHF; cdr3_nt: TGTGCCAGCAGCCCGCGGACAGGGATCAATCAGCCCCAGCATTTT; cdr3_length: 15; v_call: TRBV7-2; j_call: TRBJ1-5; clone_size: NA; d_call: TRBD1
cdr3_aa: CSVLRAGKSNEQFF; cdr3_nt: TGCAGCGTTTTGAGGGCAGGGAAATCCAATGAGCAGTTCTTC; cdr3_length: 14; v_call: TRBV29-1; j_call: TRBJ2-1; clone_size: many; d_call: NA
cdr3_aa: CASSYWGDMNTEAFF; cdr3_nt: TGTGCCAGCAGTTATTGGGGAGACATGAACACTGAAGCTTTCTTT; cdr3_length: 15; v_call: TRBV6-5; j_call: TRBJ1-1; clone_size: NA; d_call: NA
cdr3_aa: CAISESPERTGELFF; cdr3_nt: TGTGCCATCAGTGAGTCCCCAGAACGCACCGGGGAGCTGTTTTTT; cdr3_length: 15; v_call: TRBV10-3; j_call: TRBJ2-2; clone_size: NA; d_call: NA
cdr3_aa: CASSSQTSGGGGLNF; cdr3_nt: TGCGCCAGCAGCTCGCAGACTAGCGGGGGGGGAGGTCTGAATTTT; cdr3_length: 15; v_call: TRBV5-1; j_call: TRBJ2-3; clone_size: few; d_call: TRBD2
cdr3_aa: CASSYSRAVGQPQHF; cdr3_nt: TGTGCCAGCAGTTACTCGAGGGCAGTAGGGCAGCCCCAGCATTTT; cdr3_length: 15; v_call: TRBV6-5; j_call: TRBJ1-5; clone_size: NA; d_call: NA
cdr3_aa: CASSQAASPFSSYEQYF; cdr3_nt: TGTGCCAGCAGCCAAGCAGCGTCGCCGTTTAGCTCCTACGAGCAGTACTTC; cdr3_length: 17; v_call: TRBV3-1; j_call: TRBJ2-7; clone_size: few; d_call: NA
cdr3_aa: CASSQVRGGELFF; cdr3_nt: TGCGCCAGCAGCCAAGTAAGGGGCGGGGAGCTGTTTTTT; cdr3_length: 13; v_call: TRBV4-1; j_call: TRBJ2-2; clone_size: few; d_call: NA
cdr3_aa: CASSVTGGPGNEQYF; cdr3_nt: TGTGCCAGCAGTGTGACGGGGGGGCCGGGCAATGAGCAGTACTTC; cdr3_length: 15; v_call: TRBV6-1; j_call: TRBJ2-7; clone_size: once; d_call: TRBD2
cdr3_aa: CASSGVTSGAPIEQFF; cdr3_nt: TGCGCCAGCAGCGGCGTGACTAGCGGGGCGCCCATTGAGCAGTTCTTC; cdr3_length: 16; v_call: TRBV5-1; j_call: TRBJ2-1; clone_size: NA; d_call: TRBD2
cdr3_aa: CASSYGGNMRGEKLFF; cdr3_nt: TGTGCCAGCAGTTACGGGGGGAATATGAGAGGTGAAAAACTGTTTTTT; cdr3_length: 16; v_call: TRBV6-5; j_call: TRBJ1-4; clone_size: NA; d_call: NA
cdr3_aa: CASSIDWGMNEKLFF; cdr3_nt: TGTGCCAGTAGTATAGATTGGGGCATGAATGAAAAACTGTTTTTT; cdr3_length: 15; v_call: TRBV19; j_call: TRBJ1-4; clone_size: NA; d_call: NA
cdr3_aa: CASSLQGEAFF; cdr3_nt: TGTGCCAGCAGTTTACAGGGTGAAGCTTTCTTT; cdr3_length: 11; v_call: TRBV27; j_call: TRBJ1-1; clone_size: NA; d_call: NA
cdr3_aa: CASSARGPYEQYF; cdr3_nt: TGCGCCAGCAGCGCGAGGGGGCCCTACGAGCAGTACTTC; cdr3_length: 13; v_call: TRBV5-1; j_call: TRBJ2-7; clone_size: NA; d_call: TRBD1
cdr3_aa: CASSVRWGLSSEQFF; cdr3_nt: TGTGCCAGCAGCGTCCGTTGGGGACTAAGTAGTGAGCAGTTCTTC; cdr3_length: 15; v_call: TRBV7-9; j_call: TRBJ2-1; clone_size: NA; d_call: TRBD2
cdr3_aa: CSAIPRSQLEAFF; cdr3_nt: TGCAGTGCCATCCCTCGGTCGCAGCTTGAAGCTTTCTTT; cdr3_length: 13; v_call: TRBV20-1; j_call: TRBJ1-1; clone_size: many; d_call: NA
cdr3_aa: CASSLQTGSQYF; cdr3_nt: TGTGCCAGCAGTCTCCAAACAGGGAGCCAGTACTTC; cdr3_length: 12; v_call: TRBV2; j_call: TRBJ2-5; clone_size: few; d_call: NA
cdr3_aa: CASSQPRNGEQFF; cdr3_nt: TGTGCCAGCAGCCAACCCCGAAACGGTGAGCAGTTCTTC; cdr3_length: 13; v_call: TRBV14; j_call: TRBJ2-1; clone_size: NA; d_call: NA
cdr3_aa: CSARDPQFPGQGAHGYGYTF; cdr3_nt: TGCAGTGCTAGAGATCCCCAATTTCCGGGACAGGGGGCGCACGGCTATGGCTACACCTTC; cdr3_length: 20; v_call: TRBV20-1; j_call: TRBJ1-2; clone_size: few; d_call: TRBD1